Sequencing of this TCR beta chain was carried out in a study of T-cell reconstitution after alpha-beta-depleted transplantation in children. Findings and limits, study-wide: T-cell numbers and diversity, one year after transplant, stemmed largely from T cells that were newly produced.

In this sample, this clonotype turned up a few times. Its specificity is not known. Unique molecular identifiers were used to barcode this TCRbeta library. TCRdb independently ran MiXCR on the PCR reads; one entry per CDR3 protein. In the table there are roughly 670,000 distinct CDR3 sequences, roughly 13% of which are singletons. V shed 4 bases and J 5 bases; nucleotides not matched to a gene: 11. The CDR3 is 15 residues long. Per germline, CDR1 DFQATT and CDR2 SNEGSKA (reference sequence). The source is a girl aged 2 to 10 with congenital amegakaryocytic thrombocytopenia, due to receive a stem cell transplant. The gene calls are TRBV20-1 and TRBJ2-1; TRBD2 agrees at 7 bases. Sample: PBMCs, taken before TCRalphabeta/CD19-depleted stem cell transplant. The CDR3 sequence: CSAKFGGRDHNEQFF. The CDR3 nucleotides read TGCAGTGCTAAATTTGGGGGGAGGGACCACAATGAGCAGTTCTTC.